Below are 16 T cell receptor beta chains sequenced from a single sample in a study of T-cell memory formation after mild COVID-19. TCRdb processed the 5' RACE reads anew with MiXCR; each CDR3 protein has one entry. Among 450,000 to 650,000 distinct CDR3 sequences listed, under 20% were seen once. The specimen was PBMCs or a T cell subset sorted from them (not recorded which). The receptors originated from an adult woman who had mild COVID-19 (a few samples of this study predate the infection). Cell type and time point are not known.

This clonotype was found many times. The chain uses TRBV3-1 and TRBJ2-7; the D gene is possibly TRBD1 (6 bases). There are 17 residues in the CDR3. The V end was cut by 0 bases, the J end by 5 bases, with 20 bases between. CDR1 LGHDT and CDR2 YNNKEL come from the germline V gene (reference sequence). The CDR3 DNA is TGTGCCAGCAGCCAAGACTTGATACAGGGATATCGCAACGAGCAGTACTTC. It is translated as CASSQDLIQGYRNEQYF.

J is TRBJ2-7 and V is TRBV5-1; possibly TRBD1 for D (5 bases). Looked up from germline, CDR1 is SGHRS and CDR2 is YFSETQ. V was cut by 3 bases and J by 3 bases, with 13 bases left in between. The CDR3 sequence is 14 residues long. The CDR3 DNA follows: TGCGCCAGCAGCTCCGGACATCCGTTCTACGAGCAGTACTTC. Its translation is CASSSGHPFYEQYF.

This clonotype has a count of ten or more. The CDR3 DNA follows: TGTGCCAGCAGCTCTACCGGGACTAGCGGGTATTACGAGCAGTACTTC. Protein sequence: CASSSTGTSGYYEQYF. The chain combines TRBV7-8 with TRBJ2-7; 12 bases match TRBD2. This CDR3 has 16 residues. Germline loops: CDR1 SGHVS, CDR2 FQNEAQ. With V trimmed by 4 bases and J by 4 bases, 8 bases remained unmatched. Variable domain in full (rest from reference TRBV7-8 and TRBJ2-7): GAGVSQSPRYKVAKRGQDVALRCDPISGHVSLFWYQQALGQGPEFLTYFQNEAQLDKSGLPSDRFFAERPEGSVSTLKIQRTQQEDSAVYLCASSSTGTSGYYEQYFGPGTRLTVT.

This clonotype was recorded a few times. This sequence joins TRBV5-4 and TRBJ2-3, with 9 bases matching TRBD2. Germline lookup yields CDR1 SGHNT and CDR2 YYREEE (reference sequence). Trimming removed 1 base from V and 2 bases from J; junction bases left unmatched: 5. This CDR3 region has 16 residues. DNA of the CDR3: TGTGCCAGCAGCTTGAGGGTAGCGGGGGCCACAGATACGCAGTATTTT. Protein product: CASSLRVAGATDTQYF.

The chain employs TRBV12-3 or TRBV12-4 and TRBJ2-3, with D possibly matching TRBD1 (6 bases). Trimming removed 7 bases at V and 4 bases at J, with 15 bases between. The CDR3 extends over 14 amino acids. Written as DNA, the CDR3 is TGTGCCAGCAACCATCCAGGGGTGGCAGATACGCAGTATTTT. This translates into CASNHPGVADTQYF.

V is TRBV12-3 or TRBV12-4 and J is TRBJ1-6, with 7 bases that match TRBD1. CDR3 length equals 14 residues. The J segment lost 6 bases and the V segment lost 6 bases, leaving 5 bases of the junction unmatched. The CDR3, as DNA: TGTGCCAGCAGGTCTACAGGGGCTAATTCACCCCTCCACTTT. This translates into CASRSTGANSPLHF.

The chain recombines TRBV20-1 with TRBJ1-3; D may be TRBD1 (6 bases). From germline, CDR1 is DFQATT and CDR2 SNEGSKA (reference sequence). The CDR3 length is 15 residues. Trimming stripped 1 base from V and 0 bases from J, with 10 bases between. This CDR3 is CSARVRGFSGNTIYF. The DNA of the CDR3 is TGCAGTGCTAGAGTCAGGGGCTTCTCTGGAAACACCATATATTTT.

This clonotype was observed many times. The J gene is TRBJ2-3, the V gene TRBV12-3 or TRBV12-4; tentatively, D is TRBD1 (7 bases). Trimming left V 9 bases short and J 1 base short, with 17 bases between. The CDR3 is 15 amino acids. CDR3 sequence (DNA): TGTGCCAGTAGGACAGGAGGGGTACGCACAGATACGCAGTATTTT. Amino acids: CASRTGGVRTDTQYF.

This clonotype was seen more than once but under ten times. This chain connects TRBV19 to TRBJ2-4, with unresolved D. The germline V and J ends were trimmed by 3 bases and 4 bases, with 10 bases remaining between them. The germline V gene has CDR1 LNHDA and CDR2 SQIVND (reference sequence). The CDR3 sequence is 14 residues long. The CDR3 reads CASSIPGRKNIQYF. The CDR3 region has the DNA TGTGCCAGTAGTATTCCTGGACGAAAAAACATTCAGTACTTC.

The CDR3 DNA sequence: TGTGCCACCAGTGACGGACTAGCGGGGGGTCGGAATGAGCAGTTCTTC. This codes for CATSDGLAGGRNEQFF. J is TRBJ2-1 and V is TRBV24-1; 14 bases are a match to TRBD2. The germline CDR1 and CDR2 sequences are KGHDR and SFDVKD. The CDR3 has 16 residues. After removal of 4 bases from V and 7 bases from J, the junction contained 5 bases not matched to a gene.

The chain combines TRBV7-3 with TRBJ1-2, with TRBD1 matching over 8 bases. With 2 bases clipped from V and 2 bases from J, the junction kept 4 bases outside the gene matches. The CDR3 covers 15 residues. CDR1 is SGHTA and CDR2 is FQGTGA in the germline V gene. In DNA form, the CDR3 reads TGTGCCAGCAGCTTATCCCGGACAGGGAACTATGGCTACACCTTC. Its protein is CASSLSRTGNYGYTF.

This clonotype was counted between two and nine times. V gene TRBV6-2 or TRBV6-3 combines with J gene TRBJ2-3; possibly TRBD2 for D (5 bases). V was trimmed by 0 bases and J by 5 bases, leaving 9 bases between them. CDR3 length: 14 amino acids. Germline values: CDR1 MNHEY, CDR2 SVGEGT. The CDR3 DNA follows: TGTGCCAGCAGTTACTCGGACTCAATAGATACGCAGTATTTT. It translates to CASSYSDSIDTQYF.

The chain employs TRBV6-5 and TRBJ1-4; tentatively, D is TRBD1 (6 bases). The V gene lost 2 bases and the J gene lost 8 bases, with 15 bases spanning the gap. This CDR3 is 15 amino acids long. The V gene's germline CDR1 is MNHEY and CDR2 SVGAGI. In DNA form, the CDR3 reads TGTGCCAGCAGTTACGCGGCAGGGGTACGGGAAAAACTGTTTTTT. This gives the protein CASSYAAGVREKLFF.

The chain joins TRBV24-1 to TRBJ2-1, with 10 bases fitting TRBD1. Per germline, CDR1 KGHDR and CDR2 SFDVKD. The CDR3 extends over 18 amino acids. The J segment lost 2 bases and the V segment lost 4 bases, leaving 10 bases of the junction unmatched. The CDR3 DNA is TGTGCCACCAGTGACCGGATGGGACAGGGGATCGCCTACAATGAGCAGTTCTTC. It codes for CATSDRMGQGIAYNEQFF.

The chain recombines TRBV7-9 with TRBJ2-2; tentatively, D is TRBD1 or TRBD2 (5 bases each). CDR1 is SEHNR and CDR2 is FQNEAQ in the germline V gene (reference sequence). CDR3 length equals 14 residues. V lost 1 base and J 6 bases, leaving 9 bases between the germline ends. CDR3 protein: CASSLDTGPGELFF. CDR3 bases: TGTGCCAGCAGCTTAGATACGGGGCCCGGGGAGCTGTTTTTT.

In DNA, the CDR3 is TGCGCCAGCAGCCTGGAGGGTGGGGGTCGGGAGACCCAGTACTTC. Its protein product is CASSLEGGGRETQYF. The genes are TRBV5-1 and TRBJ2-5, with D perhaps matching TRBD2 (6 bases). The CDR3 sequence is 15 residues long. CDR1 is SGHRS, CDR2 YFSETQ, per germline. With 4 bases removed from V and 5 bases from J, the gap between germline ends came to 18 bases.